This is a list of T cell receptor beta chains from one sample in a study of T cells in Graves' hyperthyroidism and ophthalmopathy. TCRdb processed the multiplex PCR reads anew with MiXCR; each CDR3 protein has one entry. The table lists hundreds of thousands of distinct CDR3 sequences, approximately 15% of them singletons, with less than 15% in the top ten. The material sequenced was blood. The receptors were gathered from a man in his late teens or twenties with Graves' ophthalmopathy. Both conserved end residues are part of each CDR3. Fields, in order: V gene, CDR3 protein.

TRBV5-1	CASSLGATSGTDTQYF
TRBV19	CASSIASPGHINSGANVLTF
TRBV2	CASSDRPTDTQYF
TRBV7-8	CASSPRTGDINYGYTF
TRBV7-9	CASSSSSNQPQHF
TRBV11-2	CASSSPRGRHEQYF
TRBV7-9	CASRLAASGRAIDTQYF
TRBV10-3	CAITQTDITEAFF
TRBV12-3/TRBV12-4	CASSWEPTGHYGYTF
TRBV6-9	CASSLSSLSSGNTIYF
TRBV7-3	CASSFGTSGNYEQYF
TRBV11-3	CASAYPSAGAYNEQFF
TRBV18	CASSQAYSSYNEQFF
TRBV7-2	CASRPGANVLTF
TRBV3-1	CASSPTAGTKNIQYF
TRBV11-2	CASSLDPGLPRTGELFF
TRBV6-2/TRBV6-3	CASWGTGTDTQYF
TRBV5-6	CASSLVGQGYTF
TRBV18	CASSPGAGGPNEQFF
TRBV2	CASTSRAGGDYEQYF
TRBV12-3/TRBV12-4	CASSRRTGGLNEQFF
TRBV30	CAWRPQGFTEAFF
TRBV7-9	CATRDSQETQYF
TRBV7-2	CASSSPDLYTGELFF
TRBV3-1	CASSRPAGRAETQYF
TRBV7-9	CASSRWTGGFGNTIYF
TRBV6-1	CASGAGGGSTEAFF
TRBV5-1	CASSSWDRTTDTQYF
TRBV20-1	CSASLASARTDTQYF
TRBV7-3	CASSLTSGTDTQYF
TRBV19	CASSIGGSEGIRDTQYF
TRBV6-1	CASNPNGGSQPQHF
TRBV11-1	CASSSQGGSNQPQHF
TRBV20-1	CSARPRMNEKLFF
TRBV9	CASSGRLADLDPYEQYF
TRBV19	CASSNWNNEQFF
TRBV28	CASNTRQGTHEQYF
TRBV6-5	CASSWQYNQPQHF
TRBV20-1	CSGRGPNEKLFF
TRBV6-5	CASSYSGAPGNTIYF
TRBV4-1	CASSQDRQGIVDTEAFF
TRBV2	CASSGQIGEKLFF
TRBV29-1	CSVQIWDNNYGYTF
TRBV7-9	CASRQGFYEQYF
TRBV6-1	CASSESGEAGELFF
TRBV2	CASGRGAGYEQYF
TRBV6-5	CASSYGRNSITFF
TRBV13	CASSLRDRVSEQYF
TRBV18	CASSQGGYQPQHF
TRBV12-3/TRBV12-4	CASTPAAVYSPLHF
TRBV6-1	CASSEYRGQADTQYF
TRBV5-1	CASQPGQGAEQYF
TRBV7-9	CASSLDAVIISGELFF